Presented here are 19 T cell receptor beta chains from one specimen sequenced in a study of T-cell memory formation after mild COVID-19. TCRdb called the 5' RACE reads again in MiXCR, with one record for every CDR3 protein. The sample carries 90,000 to 120,000 distinct CDR3 sequences, 13% to 15% recorded once. Sequenced material: PBMCs or a T cell subset sorted from them (not recorded which). These receptors were obtained from a man aged 18 to 30 who had mild COVID-19 (a few samples of this study predate the infection). Cell type and time point are not known.

The sample holds a few counts of this clonotype. This chain uses TRBV7-9 with TRBJ2-3; TRBD2 might be the D (7 bases). The CDR3 is 13 amino acids. CDR1 SEHNR and CDR2 FQNEAQ come from the germline V gene (reference sequence). V gave up 5 bases and J gave up 5 bases, with 11 bases separating them. The CDR3 is CASSGGGRDTQYF. CDR3 nucleotide sequence: TGTGCCAGCAGCGGGGGCGGGAGAGATACGCAGTATTTT.

The genes are TRBV6-5 and TRBJ1-5; weak D call: TRBD1 (5 bases). The CDR3 loop spans 14 amino acids. With 2 bases removed from V and 3 bases from J, the gap between germline ends came to 8 bases. Germline loops: CDR1 MNHEY, CDR2 SVGAGI. The CDR3 nucleotides read TGTGCCAGCAGTTACGGGGCCGCCAATCAGCCCCAGCATTTT. This gives the protein CASSYGAANQPQHF.

The sample holds a few counts of this clonotype. The chain uses TRBV27 and TRBJ2-7; 7 bases line up with TRBD1. CDR1 and CDR2 (germline): MNHEY, SMNVEV (reference sequence). The CDR3 loop spans 14 amino acids. Unmatched junction bases numbered 9, after V lost 7 bases and J lost 3 bases. CDR3 amino acids: CASTGTAPHYEQYF. The CDR3 bases are TGTGCCAGCACTGGGACAGCTCCACACTACGAGCAGTACTTC.

V usage is TRBV4-3 and J usage is TRBJ2-7; 7 nucleotides align to TRBD2. Germline CDR1 is LGHNA and CDR2 is YSLEER. The J segment lost 3 bases and the V segment lost 2 bases, leaving 10 bases of the junction unmatched. This CDR3 contains 16 residues. This CDR3 is CASSQPASGVVYEQYV. The CDR3 region has the DNA TGCGCCAGCAGCCAACCGGCTAGCGGAGTGGTCTACGAGCAGTACGTC.

There are many counts of this clonotype. The chain carries TRBV7-2 and TRBJ1-1; 7 nucleotides align to TRBD1. Trimming at V came to 1 base and at J to 7 bases, leaving 12 bases not matched to a gene. CDR1 and CDR2 (germline): SGHTA, FQGNSA. CDR3 length: 16 amino acids. The CDR3: CASSLEVGGLGVEAFF. Written as DNA, the CDR3 is TGTGCCAGCAGCTTAGAAGTAGGGGGCCTTGGAGTTGAAGCTTTCTTT.

V is TRBV10-3 and J is TRBJ2-3; unclear D gene. With 3 bases removed from V and 0 bases from J, the gap between germline ends came to 13 bases. Germline V lookup: CDR1 ENHRY, CDR2 SYGVKD. The CDR3 consists of 16 residues. In nucleotides, the CDR3 is TGTGCCATCAGTGATCCAATCAGGATAAGCACAGATACGCAGTATTTT. This translates into CAISDPIRISTDTQYF.

This clonotype was found many times. The chain carries TRBV5-1 and TRBJ2-3; 9 bases are a match to TRBD1. The CDR3 extends over 14 amino acids. V shed 4 bases, J shed 4 bases, and the junction held 4 bases outside the gene matches. The germline V gene encodes CDR1 SGHRS and CDR2 YFSETQ. CDR3 nucleotides: TGCGCCAGCAGCACTGGGACAGGGCCAGATACGCAGTATTTT. It yields the protein CASSTGTGPDTQYF.

This clonotype was detected a few times. J is TRBJ1-1 and V is TRBV20-1; D is unresolved. This CDR3 is 16 amino acids long. Germline V gives CDR1 DFQATT, CDR2 SNEGSKA (reference sequence). Between the trimmed V and J ends, which lost 6 bases and 1 base, there was a span of 21 bases. The CDR3 DNA follows: TGCAGTGCCCCCGGAAGAAACCAGCTCGAGAACACTGAAGCTTTCTTT. Its protein is CSAPGRNQLENTEAFF.

This rearrangement joins TRBV4-3 to TRBJ2-3, with 9 nucleotides matching TRBD1. V shed 0 bases and J 1 base; nucleotides not matched to a gene: 5. The CDR3 spans 17 residues. Germline CDR1 is LGHNA and CDR2 is YSLEER. The chain's CDR3 is CASSQEGQGKGTDTQYF. DNA of the CDR3: TGCGCCAGCAGCCAAGAAGGACAGGGGAAGGGCACAGATACGCAGTATTTT.

The chain joins TRBV3-1 to TRBJ1-1; 12 nucleotides align to TRBD1. V shed 5 bases, J shed 0 bases, and the junction held 10 bases outside the gene matches. The CDR3 runs 18 residues. The germline V gene has CDR1 LGHDT and CDR2 YNNKEL (reference sequence). This CDR3 reads CASSVRPGQGAVNTEAFF. CDR3 DNA sequence: TGTGCCAGCAGCGTCCGGCCGGGACAGGGGGCCGTGAACACTGAAGCTTTCTTT.

DNA for the CDR3: TGTGCCAGCAGCGTGACAGGGGAATTTGAAGCTTTCTTT. As protein: CASSVTGEFEAFF. The V and J genes are TRBV9 and TRBJ1-1, with 8 bases aligning to TRBD1. Per the germline V gene, CDR1 is SGDLS and CDR2 is YYNGEE. The CDR3 covers 13 residues. Unmatched junction bases numbered 4, after V lost 2 bases and J lost 7 bases.

The chain combines TRBV14 with TRBJ1-1; D may be TRBD1 (5 bases). CDR1 is SGHDN and CDR2 is FVKESK in the germline V gene. Trimming removed 4 bases at V and 5 bases at J, with 17 bases between. CDR3 size: 15 residues. The CDR3 is CASSPQMGQYTEAFF. The CDR3 DNA follows: TGTGCCAGCAGCCCTCAGATGGGGCAGTATACTGAAGCTTTCTTT.

This clonotype was picked up a small number of times. This chain links TRBV27 with TRBJ2-7; no reliable D call. The CDR3 runs 14 residues. Trimming stripped 6 bases from V and 6 bases from J, with 18 bases between. Looked up from germline, CDR1 is MNHEY and CDR2 is SMNVEV (reference sequence). The CDR3 sequence: CASSPLPKPLEQYF. CDR3 DNA sequence: TGTGCCAGCAGCCCATTGCCGAAGCCTCTCGAGCAGTACTTC.

The chain joins TRBV5-1 to TRBJ2-1, with a possible D match to TRBD1 (5 bases). This CDR3 has 15 residues. Trimming cost V 2 bases and J 8 bases, with 17 bases left between them. CDR1 and CDR2 from the germline V gene are SGHRS and YFSETQ. The CDR3 coding sequence is TGCGCCAGCAGCTTAAATAGTGGGGCGGCAGATGAGCAGTTCTTC. Amino acid sequence: CASSLNSGAADEQFF.

This CDR3 is CASSLSSGTNIQYF. Written as DNA, the CDR3 is TGTGCCAGCAGTTTATCGTCAGGGACAAACATTCAGTACTTC. The chain is built from TRBV27 and TRBJ2-4; the D call may be TRBD1 or TRBD2 (5 bases each). The V gene's germline CDR1 is MNHEY and CDR2 SMNVEV (reference sequence). This CDR3 comprises 14 residues. Trimming shortened V by 0 bases and J by 6 bases, and 9 bases separated the two germline ends.

The sample holds a few counts of this clonotype. The rearrangement links TRBV5-1 to TRBJ1-1; D is unresolved. The CDR3 has 14 residues. Germline loops: CDR1 SGHRS, CDR2 YFSETQ. Trimming took 0 bases from V and 5 from J, leaving 11 bases between them. As DNA, the CDR3 is TGCGCCAGCAGCTTGGATGTGGGATCGACTGAAGCTTTCTTT. Protein product: CASSLDVGSTEAFF.

In this sample, this clonotype turned up a few times. The V and J genes are TRBV20-1 and TRBJ2-1, with a possible D match to TRBD1 (6 bases). Germline values: CDR1 DFQATT, CDR2 SNEGSKA (reference sequence). The CDR3 consists of 13 residues. The V end lost 3 bases, the J end lost 15 bases, and 21 bases lay between the germline ends. The CDR3 DNA reads TGCAGTGCTAGTGATAACATGGGGCCAGGGGTGTTCTTC. It translates to CSASDNMGPGVFF.

This clonotype was observed many times. The V and J genes are TRBV7-9 and TRBJ2-1, with D unresolved. V was pared by 5 bases and J by 4 bases, with 6 bases between. Germline CDR1 SEHNR, CDR2 FQNEAQ (reference sequence). The CDR3 sequence is 12 residues long. In DNA form, the CDR3 reads TGTGCCAGCAGCCAGATTTACAATGAGCAGTTCTTC. This encodes CASSQIYNEQFF.

The V and J genes are TRBV6-5 and TRBJ1-1; the D is unclear. V lost 5 bases and J lost 1, with 14 bases in between. CDR3 length: 15 amino acids. Germline V CDR1 and CDR2: MNHEY, SVGAGI. This CDR3 is CASSPQWTGNTEAFF. CDR3 nucleotide sequence: TGTGCCAGCAGTCCCCAATGGACGGGGAACACTGAAGCTTTCTTT.